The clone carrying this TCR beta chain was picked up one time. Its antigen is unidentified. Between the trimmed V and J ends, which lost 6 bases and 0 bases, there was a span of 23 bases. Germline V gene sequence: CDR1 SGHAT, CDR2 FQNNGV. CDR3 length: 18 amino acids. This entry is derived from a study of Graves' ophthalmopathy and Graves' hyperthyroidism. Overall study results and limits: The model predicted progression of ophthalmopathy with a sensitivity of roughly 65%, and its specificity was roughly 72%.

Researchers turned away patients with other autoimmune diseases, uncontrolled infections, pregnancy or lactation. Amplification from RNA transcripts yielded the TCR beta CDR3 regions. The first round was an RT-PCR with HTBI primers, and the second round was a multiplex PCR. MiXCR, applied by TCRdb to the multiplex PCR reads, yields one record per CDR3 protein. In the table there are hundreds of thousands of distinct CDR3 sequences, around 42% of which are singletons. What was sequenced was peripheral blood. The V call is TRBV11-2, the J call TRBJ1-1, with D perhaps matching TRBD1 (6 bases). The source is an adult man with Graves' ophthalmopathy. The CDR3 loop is CASSSRGGRTDMNTEAFF. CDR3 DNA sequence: TGTGCCAGCAGTTCGCGAGGGGGGAGGACAGACATGAACACTGAAGCTTTCTTT.